This entry concerns a single TCR beta chain. Its cognate antigen is unknown. 5'RACE template switching produced TCR cDNA carrying a universal primer site and UMIs. TCRdb passed the 5' RACE reads through MiXCR, listing each CDR3 protein once. This sample has 620,000 or so distinct CDR3 sequences, with approximately 16% found just once. This sample is drawn from a study of T cells after yellow fever vaccination. General observations from the study: Reappearing after the booster were most of the clones from primary vaccination (roughly 95% CD4, 75% to 90% CD8). Though weaker, the secondary response peaked faster, on day 5 versus 15.

The CDR3 loop spans 15 amino acids. Germline values: CDR1 SGHTA, CDR2 FQGNSA. Trimming cost V 4 bases and J 2 bases, with 14 bases left between them. The V call is TRBV7-2, the J call TRBJ1-2; D ambiguous. This clonotype was obtained from a man aged 18 to 30 who received the YFV17D yellow fever vaccine. This specimen was PBMCs, taken about 5 days after the first yellow fever vaccination. The CDR3 nucleotides read TGTGCCAGCAGCTCGTCACTCGGACGGAACTATGGCTACACCTTC. Translation gives CASSSSLGRNYGYTF.